The 15 T cell receptor beta chains listed next were all sequenced from one sample in a study of shared T cell receptors in the human thymus. Repertoires were generated with immunoSEQ multiplex PCR, while TCRdb's copy carries only in-frame clones and drops some. The table shows approximately 660,000 clones, with 70% to 90% occurring only once. This sample also belongs to another study, concerning human thymus T cells.

Specimen: thymocytes. These receptors all stem from a boy younger than two with a congenital heart defect.

The genes are TRBV9 and TRBJ2-1; 7 bases align to TRBD2. Trimming at V came to 0 bases and at J to 4 bases, leaving 7 bases not matched to a gene. The CDR3 loop spans 16 amino acids. The germline V gene encodes CDR1 SGDLS and CDR2 YYNGEE. The CDR3 nucleotides are TGTGCCAGCAGCGTAGGCGGGCTAGCGGAGTACAATGAGCAGTTCTTC. Translating it yields CASSVGGLAEYNEQFF.

The gene calls are TRBV9 and TRBJ1-3; unclear D gene. V was clipped by 3 bases and J by 4 bases, with 8 bases between them. CDR1 is SGDLS and CDR2 is YYNGEE in the germline V gene. The CDR3 runs 13 residues. This chain's CDR3 is CASSDGSGNTIYF. CDR3 DNA: TGTGCCAGCAGCGACGGGTCGGGAAACACCATATATTTT.

The chain joins TRBV6-1 to TRBJ1-3; maybe TRBD1 (6 bases). Germline V gene data show CDR1 as MNHNS and CDR2 as SASEGT. The CDR3 is 13 amino acids. Deletions cut 7 bases from V and 3 bases from J, with 10 bases between. DNA of the CDR3: TGTGCCAGCATGCAGGGGAATGGAAACACCATATATTTT. Translating it yields CASMQGNGNTIYF.

The rearrangement uses TRBV10-3 and TRBJ2-1; no clear D gene. The V gene lost 0 bases and the J gene lost 0 bases, with 9 bases spanning the gap. The CDR3 runs 16 residues. Germline V CDR1 and CDR2: ENHRY, SYGVKD. CDR3 region: CAISESPTLSYNEQFF. Here the CDR3 DNA reads TGTGCCATCAGTGAGTCTCCTACCCTCTCCTACAATGAGCAGTTCTTC.

The count of this clone is one. This sequence joins TRBV6-1 and TRBJ1-1, with D tentatively TRBD1 (6 bases). The CDR3 has 13 amino acids. The germline V gene encodes CDR1 MNHNS and CDR2 SASEGT. The ends were cut back, 6 bases at V and 7 bases at J, with 15 bases in the middle. The CDR3: CASRPGIGGEAFF. DNA for the CDR3: TGTGCCAGCAGGCCAGGGATAGGGGGTGAAGCTTTCTTT.

The CDR3 DNA reads as TGTGCCAGTAGTACCCCGGTTGGCGGGAGTGACGAGCAGTACTTC. Its translation: CASSTPVGGSDEQYF. This chain connects TRBV19 to TRBJ2-7; 7 bases are shared with TRBD2. Germline lookup yields CDR1 LNHDA and CDR2 SQIVND (reference sequence). With V trimmed by 4 bases and J by 5 bases, 11 bases remained unmatched. This CDR3 contains 15 residues.

This chain joins TRBV7-2 and TRBJ2-7; 8 nucleotides agree with TRBD1. There are 17 residues in the CDR3. V shed 5 bases, J shed 1 base, and the junction held 13 bases outside the gene matches. The germline CDR1 and CDR2 sequences are SGHTA and FQGNSA. CDR3 protein: CASSPPAGDRLSYEQYF. The DNA of the CDR3 is TGTGCCAGCAGCCCCCCCGCCGGGGACAGGTTATCCTACGAGCAGTACTTC.

The chain links TRBV18 to TRBJ1-1, with D perhaps matching TRBD1 (5 bases). The germline V gene encodes CDR1 KGHSH and CDR2 LQKENI. Trimming left V 3 bases short and J 3 bases short, with 23 bases between. The CDR3 is 18 residues long. CDR3: CASSPQTASVPEDTEAFF. In nucleotides, the CDR3 is TGTGCCAGCTCACCTCAGACAGCTTCAGTCCCAGAGGACACTGAAGCTTTCTTT.

The J gene is TRBJ2-1, the V gene TRBV28; 7 nucleotides match TRBD2. The germline V gene has CDR1 MDHEN and CDR2 SYDVKM. V shed 2 bases and J 9 bases; nucleotides not matched to a gene: 7. CDR3 length equals 14 residues. The CDR3 DNA reads as TGTGCCAGCAGTTTAGCGGGAGCAATTTTTGAGCAGTTCTTC. This translates into CASSLAGAIFEQFF.

This chain links TRBV9 with TRBJ2-2, with D possibly matching TRBD2 (6 bases). Deletions cut 3 bases from V and 2 bases from J, with 20 bases between. The CDR3 is made up of 18 amino acids. The germline V gene encodes CDR1 SGDLS and CDR2 YYNGEE. The CDR3 DNA is TGTGCCAGCAGCGAGGGAGCCGGGCTAGCGCCCAACACCGGGGAGCTGTTTTTT. It is translated as CASSEGAGLAPNTGELFF.

J is TRBJ2-7 and V is TRBV2; 7 bases agree with TRBD1. In germline, CDR1 is SNHLY, CDR2 FYNNEI. The CDR3 covers 13 residues. J lost 0 bases, V lost 7 bases, and 3 bases had no gene match. The CDR3 spells CASKGQSSYEQYF. CDR3 nucleotides: TGTGCCAGCAAGGGACAGAGCTCCTACGAGCAGTACTTC.

V and J are TRBV25-1 and TRBJ2-1; weak D call: TRBD1 (6 bases). CDR1 and CDR2 (germline): MGHDK, SYGVNS. The germline V and J ends were trimmed by 2 bases and 2 bases, with 10 bases remaining between them. The CDR3 has 15 amino acids. The CDR3 nucleotides read TGTGCCAGCAGTGAAGACAGGACGACCTACAATGAGCAGTTCTTC. Translated, it gives CASSEDRTTYNEQFF.

The chain has TRBV6-5 and TRBJ2-7, with TRBD1 as a possible D gene (6 bases). V was shortened by 6 bases and J by 0 bases, with 12 bases between the two germline ends. Looked up from germline, CDR1 is MNHEY and CDR2 is SVGAGI. This CDR3 has 14 amino acids. The chain's CDR3 is CASRRDTSSYEQYF. The CDR3 DNA reads TGTGCCAGCAGACGGGACACCAGCTCCTACGAGCAGTACTTC.

The V gene is TRBV6-1, the J gene TRBJ2-3; TRBD1 matches at 8 bases. J was trimmed by 4 bases and V by 4 bases; bases with no gene match: 13. Germline V gene data show CDR1 as MNHNS and CDR2 as SASEGT. The CDR3 runs 17 residues. CDR3 sequence (DNA): TGTGCCAGCAGTGCGGTGCCGGCAGGGGGCCTTCCAGATACGCAGTATTTT. Amino acids: CASSAVPAGGLPDTQYF.

The chain is built from TRBV2 and TRBJ2-5, with 7 bases fitting TRBD2. CDR3 length: 14 amino acids. Trimming removed 4 bases from V and 3 bases from J; junction bases left unmatched: 5. In germline, CDR1 is SNHLY, CDR2 FYNNEI. The CDR3, as DNA: TGTGCCAGCAGTGGGAGGGAGGGTGAAGAGACCCAGTACTTC. This codes for CASSGREGEETQYF.